This TCR beta chain came from a study of graft-versus-host responses after intestinal transplantation. Across the whole study: Multivisceral, liver-intestinal, or isolated intestinal grafts went to recipients.

Overall study findings and caveats: GvH clones occurred in recipient marrow; some first appeared in ileum or blood.

CDR1 and CDR2 from the germline V gene are WNHNN and SYGVQD (reference sequence). The CDR3 loop spans 13 amino acids. V lost 2 bases to trimming and J lost 5 bases, with 7 bases between them. Points on this clone: The antigen is undetermined.

TCRdb's table, derived via immunoSEQ multiplex PCR, lists solely in-frame clones and lacks some. The repertoire holds 90,000 to 150,000 clones, with just under 95% as singletons. Source: unstimulated CD4+ T cells sorted from spleen or lymph node cells, taken before intestinal transplant. V usage is TRBV10-1 and J usage is TRBJ2-1; D remains unclear. The TCR comes from a human donor who received an intestinal transplant. The CDR3: CASSEGWDNEQFF. CDR3 bases: TGCGCCAGCAGTGAGGGGTGGGACAATGAGCAGTTCTTC.